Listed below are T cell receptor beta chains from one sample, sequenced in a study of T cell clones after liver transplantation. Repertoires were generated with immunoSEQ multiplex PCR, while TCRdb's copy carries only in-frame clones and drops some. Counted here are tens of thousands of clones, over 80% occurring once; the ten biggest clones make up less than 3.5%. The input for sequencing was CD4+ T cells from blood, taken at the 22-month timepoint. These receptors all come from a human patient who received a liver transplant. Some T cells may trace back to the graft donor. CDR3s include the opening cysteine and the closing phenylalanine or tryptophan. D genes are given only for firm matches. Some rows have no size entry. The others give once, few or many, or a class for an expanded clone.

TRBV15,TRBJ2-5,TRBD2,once,TGTGCCACCAGCAGAGTAGCAGCGGGGGAAGAGACCCAGTACTTC,CATSRVAAGEETQYF
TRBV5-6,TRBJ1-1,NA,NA,TGTGCCAGCAGCCGCCGGGTTTTGAACACTGAAGCTTTCTTT,CASSRRVLNTEAFF
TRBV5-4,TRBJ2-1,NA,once,TGTGCCAGCAGCATCCGGCAGGGGCCTTTCTACAATGAGCAGTTCTTC,CASSIRQGPFYNEQFF
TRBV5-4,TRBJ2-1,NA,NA,TGTGCCAGCAGCCCGAGTGGACAGAGCTCCTACAATGAGCAGTTCTTC,CASSPSGQSSYNEQFF
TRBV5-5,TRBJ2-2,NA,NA,TGTGCCAGCAGCTTGGGACAGTTCACCGGGGAGCTGTTTTTT,CASSLGQFTGELFF
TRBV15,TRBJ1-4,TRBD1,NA,TGTGCCACCAGCAGCCCTCAACCAAACAGGGGGCAAGAAAAACTGTTTTTT,CATSSPQPNRGQEKLFF
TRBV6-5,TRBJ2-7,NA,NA,TGTGCCAGCAGCAACCAAGGAGTGGACTACGAGCAGTACTTC,CASSNQGVDYEQYF
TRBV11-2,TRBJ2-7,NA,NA,TGTGCCAGCAGCTTATCGATGGTGGGCGAGCAGTACTTC,CASSLSMVGEQYF
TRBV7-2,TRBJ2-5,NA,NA,TGTGCCAGCACCCCGGGTGAGACCCAGTACTTC,CASTPGETQYF
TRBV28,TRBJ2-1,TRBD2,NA,TGTGCCAGCAGTTTACCTAGCGGGAGGGTTAATGAGCAGTTCTTC,CASSLPSGRVNEQFF
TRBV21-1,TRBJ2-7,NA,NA,TGTGCCAGCAGCAACTGGGACAGGGGGGCCTACGAGCAGTACTTC,CASSNWDRGAYEQYF
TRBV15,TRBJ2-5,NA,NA,TGTGCCACCAGCAGAGCGGGGATCCAAGAGACCCAGTACTTC,CATSRAGIQETQYF
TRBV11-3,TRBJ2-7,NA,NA,TGTGCCAGCAGCAAGGGACACTCCTACGAGCAGTACTTC,CASSKGHSYEQYF
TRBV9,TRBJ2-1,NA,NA,TGTGCCAGCAGCGTAACGGAGGTCGACAATGAGCAGTTCTTC,CASSVTEVDNEQFF
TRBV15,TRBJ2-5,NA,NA,TGTGCCACCAGCAGAGGGCGGGGAACGGGTGGAGAGACCCAGTACTTC,CATSRGRGTGGETQYF
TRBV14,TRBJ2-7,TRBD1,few,TGTGCCAGCAGCCAAGAGGGGACAGGAAGCTCCGAGCAGTACTTC,CASSQEGTGSSEQYF
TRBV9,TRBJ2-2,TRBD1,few,TGTGCCAGCAGCGTAGGAGGACAGGGTCACGTCGGCGGGGAGCTGTTTTTT,CASSVGGQGHVGGELFF
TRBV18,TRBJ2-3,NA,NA,TGTGCCAGCTCACCCGTTGGGGGCGGCACAGATACGCAGTATTTT,CASSPVGGGTDTQYF
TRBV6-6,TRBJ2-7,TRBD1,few,TGTGCCAGCAGCTCAACTGAAAGGACAGGGTCCCACGAGCAGTACTTC,CASSSTERTGSHEQYF
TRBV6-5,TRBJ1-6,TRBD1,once,TGTGCCAGCAGTTACCCGCGGACAGGGTTAAATTCACCCCTCCACTTT,CASSYPRTGLNSPLHF
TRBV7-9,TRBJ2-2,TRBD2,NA,TGTGCCAGCAGGACTAGCGGAGTCACCGGGGAGCTGTTTTTT,CASRTSGVTGELFF
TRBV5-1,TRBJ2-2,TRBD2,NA,TGCGCCAGCAGCTTGGGACTAGCAGCCGCGGAGCTGTTTTTT,CASSLGLAAAELFF
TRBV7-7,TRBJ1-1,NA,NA,TGTGCCTGGAAAGGAGCAAGGGGCAACACTGAAGCTTTCTTT,CAWKGARGNTEAFF
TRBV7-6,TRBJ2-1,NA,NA,TGTGCCAGCAGCCCTCGCGTGGGCAGCAACAATGAGCAGTTCTTC,CASSPRVGSNNEQFF
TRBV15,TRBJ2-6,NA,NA,TGTGCCACCAGCAGAGATAAGGGGCCTGGGGCCAACGTCCTGACTTTC,CATSRDKGPGANVLTF
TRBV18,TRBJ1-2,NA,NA,TGTGCCAGCTCACGCAGTTTAACAGAAACGTATGGCTACACCTTC,CASSRSLTETYGYTF
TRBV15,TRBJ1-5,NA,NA,TGTGCCACCAGCCAGTCGGGCAGGGACAATCAGCCCCAGCATTTT,CATSQSGRDNQPQHF
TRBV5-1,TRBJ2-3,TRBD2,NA,TGCGCCAGCAGCTTGGCCGGAGCGGGAGTAGATACGCAGTATTTT,CASSLAGAGVDTQYF
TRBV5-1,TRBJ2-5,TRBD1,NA,TGCGCCAGCAGCTTAAGGGACAGTTCCAGAGAGACCCAGTACTTC,CASSLRDSSRETQYF
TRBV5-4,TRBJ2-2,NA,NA,TGTGCCAGCGAAGACACCGGGGAGCTGTTTTTT,CASEDTGELFF
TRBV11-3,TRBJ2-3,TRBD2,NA,TGTGCCAGCAGCTTAGAGGGACTAGCGGGGAGCACAGATACGCAGTATTTT,CASSLEGLAGSTDTQYF
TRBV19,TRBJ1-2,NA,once,TGTGCCAGTAGAGGTGCGGGGTCACATGGCTACACCTTC,CASRGAGSHGYTF
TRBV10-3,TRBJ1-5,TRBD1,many,TGTGCCATCAGCACAGGGGGCCAACGCAATCAGCCCCAGCATTTT,CAISTGGQRNQPQHF
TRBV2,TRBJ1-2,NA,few,TGTGCCAGCACCCCGAGCTCGGCCGGGTATGGCTACACCTTC,CASTPSSAGYGYTF
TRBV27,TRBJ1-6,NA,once,TGTGCCAGCAGTTTACATAATCAAAATTCACCCCTCCACTTT,CASSLHNQNSPLHF
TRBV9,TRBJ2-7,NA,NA,TGTGCCAGCTACAACGAGCAGTACTTC,CASYNEQYF
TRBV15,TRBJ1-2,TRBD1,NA,TGTGCCACCAGCAGAGAGGGACAGGTTGGCTACACCTTC,CATSREGQVGYTF
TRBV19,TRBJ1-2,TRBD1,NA,TGTGCCAGTAGTATCGGGACAGGGAATAGCTACACCTTC,CASSIGTGNSYTF
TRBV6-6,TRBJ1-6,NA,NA,TGTGCCAGCAGTTACGGGACAAACCATAATTCACCCCTCCACTTT,CASSYGTNHNSPLHF
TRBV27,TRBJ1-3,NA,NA,TGTGCCAGCAGTGGCCCGGGGAGCTCTGGAAACACCATATATTTT,CASSGPGSSGNTIYF
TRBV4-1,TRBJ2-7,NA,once,TGCGCCAGCCCCACTCATACCAGTGGGTACGAGCAGTACTTC,CASPTHTSGYEQYF
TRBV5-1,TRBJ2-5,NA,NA,TGCGCCAGCAGCTTTAACCAGGGGCAAGAGACCCAGTACTTC,CASSFNQGQETQYF
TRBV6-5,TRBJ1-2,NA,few,TGTGCCAGCAGTTACGCGGGTTATGGCTACACCTTC,CASSYAGYGYTF
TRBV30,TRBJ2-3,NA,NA,TGTGCCTGGAGTGTACTTGGGGCAGATACGCAGTATTTT,CAWSVLGADTQYF
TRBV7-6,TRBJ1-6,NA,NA,TGTGCCAGCAGCGCCCTCCAGGGCCAGGGTTCACCCCTCCACTTT,CASSALQGQGSPLHF
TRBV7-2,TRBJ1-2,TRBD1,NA,TGTGCCAGCAGCTTAGCTATGATCCCGACAGGGCTAAATGGCTACACCTTC,CASSLAMIPTGLNGYTF
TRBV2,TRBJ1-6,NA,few,TGTGCCAGCAGTGAGGGGTCACCCCTCCACTTT,CASSEGSPLHF
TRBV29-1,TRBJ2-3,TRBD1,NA,TGCAGCGTTGATTACAGGGGGTCTCAGTATTTT,CSVDYRGSQYF
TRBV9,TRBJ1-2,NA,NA,TGTGCCAGCGGGAGGACACTCAACGTTGTCTATGGCTACACCTTC,CASGRTLNVVYGYTF